A selection of T cell receptor beta chains follows, all from one sample in a study of blood T cells in healthy people across ages. MiXCR, applied by TCRdb to the 5' RACE reads, yields one record per CDR3 protein. The sample contains around 900,000 distinct CDR3 sequences, roughly 47% of which appear only once. Sequencing used blood. These receptors were obtained from a woman aged 60-70 years in good health. Both conserved end residues are part of each CDR3. A D gene is named only where the DNA matches it firmly. Not every row has a clone size; where given, it reads once, few, many or a size class.

V	J	size	D	DNA	CDR3
TRBV6-5	TRBJ1-5	-	TRBD1	TGTGCCAGCAAGGGGACAGTTGATCAGCCCCAGCATTTT	CASKGTVDQPQHF
TRBV5-1	TRBJ2-5	few	-	TGCGCCAGCAGACAGAGCGGCTCCCTCGAAGAGACCCAGTACTTC	CASRQSGSLEETQYF
TRBV4-2	TRBJ1-5	many	-	TGTGCCAGCAGCCAAGTACAGGGATTCCGCATCCAGCCCCAGCATTTT	CASSQVQGFRIQPQHF
TRBV20-1	TRBJ2-5	-	-	TGCAGTGCCGGCGGGTGGGGGGAGACCCAGTACTTC	CSAGGWGETQYF
TRBV29-1	TRBJ2-2	-	-	TGCAGCGTTACTCGACAGAACACCGGGGAGCTGTTTTTT	CSVTRQNTGELFF
TRBV7-2	TRBJ2-7	few	-	TGTGCCAGCAGCTTGACGGCGTTGAGCTCCTACGAGCAGTACTTC	CASSLTALSSYEQYF
TRBV6-2/TRBV6-3	TRBJ2-7	-	-	TGTGCCGGCACCCGGGACAACTCCTACGAGCAGTACTTC	CAGTRDNSYEQYF
TRBV28	TRBJ2-7	many	TRBD1	TGTGCCAGCAGTTTCGATAAAATGACAGGGGGGGTCTACGAGCAGTACTTC	CASSFDKMTGGVYEQYF
TRBV4-2	TRBJ2-2	-	-	TGTGCCAGCAGCCAAGGGGACTCCCGTTCCTCGAACACCGGGGAGCTGTTTTTT	CASSQGDSRSSNTGELFF
TRBV20-1	TRBJ2-1	-	TRBD1	TGCAGTGCTCCCCTGACCGGGACAGTTTACAATGAGCAGTTCTTC	CSAPLTGTVYNEQFF